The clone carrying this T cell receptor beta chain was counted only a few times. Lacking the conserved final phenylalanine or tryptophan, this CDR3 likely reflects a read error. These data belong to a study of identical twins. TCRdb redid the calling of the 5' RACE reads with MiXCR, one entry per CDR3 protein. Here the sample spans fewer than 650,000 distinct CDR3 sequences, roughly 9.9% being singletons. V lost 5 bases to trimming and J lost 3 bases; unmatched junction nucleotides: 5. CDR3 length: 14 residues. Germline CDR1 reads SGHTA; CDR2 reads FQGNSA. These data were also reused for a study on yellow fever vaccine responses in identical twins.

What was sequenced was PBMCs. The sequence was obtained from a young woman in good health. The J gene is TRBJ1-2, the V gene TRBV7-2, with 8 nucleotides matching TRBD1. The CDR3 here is CASSARQGHYGYTY. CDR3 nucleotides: TGTGCCAGCAGCGCCCGACAGGGGCACTATGGCTACACCTAC.